This TCR beta chain was recorded in a study of OX40 agonist ivuxolimab in advanced cancers. Produced via immunoSEQ multiplex PCR; TCRdb's table is partial and in-frame only. The data hold 20,000 to 25,000 clones, with just under 90% observed a single time. Here the sequenced sample was CD4+ or CD8+ T cells sorted from blood, taken in a trial of the OX40 agonist ivuxolimab. The TCR comes from an adult with an advanced solid tumor such as melanoma, head and neck, liver or kidney cancer.

In DNA, the CDR3 is TGTGCCAGCAGTTATTTCGGTGGCACAGATACGCAGTATTTT. Its translation: CASSYFGGTDTQYF. The chain is built from TRBV27 and TRBJ2-3; D is undetermined. Germline CDR1 reads MNHEY; CDR2 reads SMNVEV (reference sequence). The CDR3 is made up of 14 amino acids. Between the trimmed V and J ends, which lost 4 bases and 1 base, there was a span of 9 bases.